The source of this T cell receptor beta chain is a study of blood T cell repertoires in COVID-19. Study details: The United States, Italy and Spain were the sources of the acute and convalescent COVID-19 samples. The cDNA or gDNA used as material had been derived from T cells, B-cell-depleted T cells, or PBMCs.

This clone was counted a few times. Authors' methods: Amplification of reference gene primers provided the estimated nucleated cell counts. Assay used: immunoSEQ multiplex PCR; TCRdb lists only in-frame clones, some missing. V and J calls and clone size are copied from that table; D and trimming were computed from the DNA. The table records about 200,000 clones, 80% to 90% of them present only once. CDR3 length: 17 amino acids. V dropped 1 base and J dropped 2; count of bases not matched to a gene: 5. The V gene's germline CDR1 is MGHRA and CDR2 YSYEKL. This sequence was found in a woman aged 40 to 50 with active or convalescent COVID-19. Sequencing was performed on peripheral blood. The chain has TRBV4-1 and TRBJ2-6; 7 nucleotides line up with TRBD1. CDR3: CASSQGRQGTGANVLTF. The DNA for the CDR3 is TGCGCCAGCAGCCAAGGCAGACAGGGCACTGGGGCCAACGTCCTGACTTTC.